This TCR beta chain was documented in a study of blood T cell repertoires in COVID-19. Study-wide context: Sites across the United States, Italy and Spain contributed samples from acute and convalescent COVID-19. PBMCs, B-cell-depleted T cells, or T cells provided the cDNA or gDNA that made up the material.

Original methodology: Amplified reference gene primers provided the basis for estimating nucleated cell counts. This table comes from immunoSEQ multiplex PCR, and its TCRdb copy is limited to in-frame clones, with some not included. That table furnishes V, J and clone size, whereas the DNA furnished D and trimming. The sample has around 220,000 clones; around 84% are singletons. V lost 4 bases to trimming and J lost 0 bases; unmatched junction nucleotides: 5. The CDR3 extends over 17 amino acids. Recruitment covered 20 to 25 US areas and drew participants whose ages spanned about 18 to 100 years. The chain carries TRBV6-7 and TRBJ2-6; 8 bases align to TRBD2. TRBV6-7 is filed as an ORF, its function uncertain. The sequence was obtained from a middle-aged woman who had recovered from COVID-19. Sequenced input: PBMCs or T cells enriched from blood (not recorded which). In DNA form, the CDR3 reads TGTGCCAGCAGTTCGGGTAGCGGGGCCTCTGGGGCCAACGTCCTGACTTTC. Amino acid sequence: CASSSGSGASGANVLTF.